This entry is about one T cell receptor (beta chain). This record belongs to a study of Graves' ophthalmopathy and Graves' hyperthyroidism. This CDR3 region has 15 residues. The germline V gene encodes CDR1 SGHTA and CDR2 FQGNSA. The trim removed 1 base at V and 9 bases at J, leaving 6 bases unmatched. RNA transcripts yielded amplified TCR beta CDR3 regions. The authors performed first-round RT-PCR with HTBI primers and then a second-round multiplex PCR. TCRdb ran MiXCR on the multiplex PCR reads and lists one entry per CDR3 protein. This table has more than 45,000 distinct CDR3 sequences, 50% appearing once.

Sequenced input: peripheral blood. The chain carries TRBV7-2 and TRBJ1-6, with TRBD1 matching 7 bases. The sequence came from an adult man with Graves' ophthalmopathy. The CDR3: CASSLERGRRSPLHF. The CDR3 nucleotides read TGTGCCAGCAGCTTAGAGAGGGGGCGACGTTCACCCCTCCACTTT.